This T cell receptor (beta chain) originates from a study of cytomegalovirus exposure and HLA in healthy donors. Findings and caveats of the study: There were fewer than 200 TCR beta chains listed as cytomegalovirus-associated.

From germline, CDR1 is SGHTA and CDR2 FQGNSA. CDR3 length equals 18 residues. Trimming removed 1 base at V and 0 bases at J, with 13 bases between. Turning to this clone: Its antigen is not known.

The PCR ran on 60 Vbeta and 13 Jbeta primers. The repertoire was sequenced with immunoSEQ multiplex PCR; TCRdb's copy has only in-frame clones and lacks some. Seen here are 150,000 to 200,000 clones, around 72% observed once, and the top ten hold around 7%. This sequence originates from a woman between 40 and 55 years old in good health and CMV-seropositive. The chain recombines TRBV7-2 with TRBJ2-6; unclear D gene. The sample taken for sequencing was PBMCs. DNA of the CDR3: TGTGCCAGCAGCTTAGAGCCGGTTTCTAGCTCTGGGGCCAACGTCCTGACTTTC. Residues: CASSLEPVSSSGANVLTF.